The 9 T cell receptor beta chains listed next were all sequenced from one sample in a study of immune evolution from preneoplasia to lung adenocarcinoma. The protocol was immunoSEQ multiplex PCR, while the TCRdb copy is restricted to in-frame clones and leaves out a portion. The sample contains over 30,000 clones, roughly 71% of which appear only once. Sequenced: FFPE invasive lung adenocarcinoma tissue. Receptors were obtained from a person aged 55 to 70 with lung adenocarcinoma.

This clone was recorded once. This sequence joins TRBV6-1 and TRBJ2-5; D remains ambiguous. Trimming removed 4 bases from V and 5 bases from J, with 5 bases in between. Germline CDR1 reads MNHNS; CDR2 reads SASEGT. The CDR3 totals 11 residues. In DNA, the CDR3 is TGTGCCAGCAGTGCACGGGAGACCCAGTACTTC. It encodes CASSARETQYF.

The V gene is TRBV5-1, the J gene TRBJ1-2; D not resolved. The V end lost 0 bases, the J end lost 6 bases, and 6 bases lay between the germline ends. The CDR3 is 12 amino acids. The V gene's germline CDR1 is SGHRS and CDR2 YFSETQ. The CDR3 reads CASSLDANGYTF. Written as DNA, the CDR3 is TGCGCCAGCAGCTTGGATGCCAATGGCTACACCTTC.

V usage is TRBV4-1 and J usage is TRBJ2-3, with TRBD2 identical over 11 bases. This CDR3 comprises 19 residues. Germline V gene sequence: CDR1 MGHRA, CDR2 YSYEKL. V trimming: 4 bases; J trimming: 4 bases; junction bases outside the gene matches: 16. In nucleotides, the CDR3 is TGCGCCAGCAGCCTCCTTACCCCATCCCTTAGCGGGAGGGCAGATACGCAGTATTTT. This sequence encodes CASSLLTPSLSGRADTQYF.

This clone was counted once. The chain links TRBV7-3 to TRBJ2-2; D not certain. The CDR3 length is 15 residues. V lost 0 bases, J lost 3 bases, and 8 bases lay in between. Germline-derived CDR1 and CDR2 are SGHTA and FQGTGA. The CDR3 reads CASSLTAGYTGELFF. CDR3 DNA: TGTGCCAGCAGCTTAACGGCCGGGTACACCGGGGAGCTGTTTTTT. Together with reference TRBV7-3 and TRBJ2-2, the CDR3 gives the full variable domain: GAGVSQTPSNKVTEKGKYVELRCDPISGHTALYWYRQSLGQGPEFLIYFQGTGAADDSGLPNDRFFAVRPEGSVSTLKIQRTERGDSAVYLCASSLTAGYTGELFFGEGSRLTVL.

The rearrangement links TRBV11-2 to TRBJ2-1; unclear D gene. The CDR3 is 14 amino acids. With 0 bases removed from V and 7 bases from J, the gap between germline ends came to 10 bases. CDR1 and CDR2 (germline): SGHAT, FQNNGV. In nucleotides, the CDR3 is TGTGCCAGCAGCTTAGATCGGCGATCAAATGAGCAGTTCTTC. Translating gives CASSLDRRSNEQFF.

This chain connects TRBV6-1 to TRBJ2-7; no firm D call. The V gene lost 7 bases and the J gene lost 2 bases, with 18 bases spanning the gap. Germline loops: CDR1 MNHNS, CDR2 SASEGT. This CDR3 is 15 amino acids long. CDR3 in amino acids: CASKPAAIRTYEQYF. The CDR3 coding sequence is TGTGCCAGCAAGCCGGCAGCCATCCGGACCTACGAGCAGTACTTC.

This sequence joins TRBV2 and TRBJ1-4, with D hard to call. The CDR3 has 14 amino acids. CDR1 is SNHLY, CDR2 FYNNEI, per germline. Trimming took 4 bases from V and 4 from J, leaving 10 bases between them. For the CDR3, the DNA is TGTGCCAGCAGTGTTTCCCAGATTAATGAAAAACTGTTTTTT. Its protein is CASSVSQINEKLFF.

V and J are TRBV30 and TRBJ1-3, with a tentative D call TRBD1 (6 bases). The V gene lost 1 base and the J gene lost 2 bases, with 15 bases spanning the gap. This CDR3 contains 16 residues. Germline lookup yields CDR1 GTSNPN and CDR2 SVGIG (reference sequence). CDR3 protein: CAWSEGGGFAGNTIYF. CDR3 sequence (DNA): TGTGCCTGGAGTGAAGGGGGGGGTTTCGCTGGAAACACCATATATTTT.

J is TRBJ2-7 and V is TRBV14, with TRBD1 matching 7 bases. V was clipped by 1 base and J by 0 bases; unmatched bases: 6. This CDR3 has 16 residues. Germline V gene data show CDR1 as SGHDN and CDR2 as FVKESK. CDR3 residues: CASSQGVGTASYEQYF. CDR3 coding DNA: TGTGCCAGCAGCCAAGGGGTGGGGACAGCCTCCTACGAGCAGTACTTC.